This TCR beta chain comes out of a study of human T cells and chemical hapten exposure. General study points: Significantly greater numbers of large CDR3 similarity clusters came from expanded TCRs than from controls. There was no change with DPC sensitization in TCRs above 1 in 1000 frequency.

This clonotype was seen at least ten times. What it binds is not known. Germline CDR1 reads SGDLS; CDR2 reads YYNGEE. This CDR3 contains 14 residues. V lost 2 bases and J 4 bases, leaving 12 bases between the germline ends. Time point here: patch test 2, 6 weeks after DPC sensitization. Treatment noted: therapeutic diphenylcyclopropenone sensitization with weekly scalp DPC. Ahead of each patch test application, blood was drawn. Each cDNA molecule in the library carried unique molecular identifiers. TCRdb ran MiXCR on the RACE reads and lists one entry per CDR3 protein. The data show 110,000 or so distinct CDR3 sequences, 9.2% seen once.

This specimen consisted of whole blood, obtained in connection with sensitization to the hapten diphenylcyclopropenone (DPC). This chain links TRBV9 with TRBJ1-2, with D maybe TRBD1 (5 bases). This TCR was sampled from a woman aged 40 to 50 with alopecia areata. Some clones in this sample may be carry-over from other donors' samples. In DNA form, the CDR3 reads TGTGCCAGCAGCGTGGGCCAGGGCACCTATGGCTACACCTTC. This encodes CASSVGQGTYGYTF.